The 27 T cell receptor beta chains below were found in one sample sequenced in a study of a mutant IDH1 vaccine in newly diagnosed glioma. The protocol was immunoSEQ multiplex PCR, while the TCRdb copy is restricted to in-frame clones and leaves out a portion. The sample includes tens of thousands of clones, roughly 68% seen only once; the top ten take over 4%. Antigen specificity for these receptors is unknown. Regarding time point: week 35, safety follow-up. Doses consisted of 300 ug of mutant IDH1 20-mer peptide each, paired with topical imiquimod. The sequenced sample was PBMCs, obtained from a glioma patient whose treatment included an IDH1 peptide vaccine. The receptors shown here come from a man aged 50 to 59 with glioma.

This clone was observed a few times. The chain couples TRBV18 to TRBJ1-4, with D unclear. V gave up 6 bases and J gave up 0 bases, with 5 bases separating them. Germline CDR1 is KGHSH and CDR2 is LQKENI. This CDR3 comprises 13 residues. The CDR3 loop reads CASSRTTNEKLFF. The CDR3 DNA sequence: TGTGCCAGCTCCCGGACAACTAATGAAAAACTGTTTTTT.

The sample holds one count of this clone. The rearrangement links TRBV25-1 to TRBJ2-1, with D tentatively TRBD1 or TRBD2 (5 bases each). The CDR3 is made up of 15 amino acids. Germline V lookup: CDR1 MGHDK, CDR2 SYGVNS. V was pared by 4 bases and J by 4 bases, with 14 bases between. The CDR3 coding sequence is TGTGCCAGCAGTGTTACCGGGACCATTTACAATGAGCAGTTCTTC. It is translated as CASSVTGTIYNEQFF.

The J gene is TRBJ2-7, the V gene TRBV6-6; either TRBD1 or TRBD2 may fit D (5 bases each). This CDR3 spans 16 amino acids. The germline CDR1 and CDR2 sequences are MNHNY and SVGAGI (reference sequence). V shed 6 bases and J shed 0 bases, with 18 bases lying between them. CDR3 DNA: TGTGCCAGCAGCCCCATCAGCCGGGGCAGCTCCTACGAGCAGTACTTC. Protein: CASSPISRGSSYEQYF.

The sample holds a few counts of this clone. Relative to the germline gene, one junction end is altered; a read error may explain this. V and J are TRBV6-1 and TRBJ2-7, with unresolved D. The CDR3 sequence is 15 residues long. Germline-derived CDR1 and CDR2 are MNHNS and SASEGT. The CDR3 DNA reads TGTGCCACCAGTCCTTCCCCCCGGAGCTCCTACGAGCAGTACTTC. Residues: CATSPSPRSSYEQYF.

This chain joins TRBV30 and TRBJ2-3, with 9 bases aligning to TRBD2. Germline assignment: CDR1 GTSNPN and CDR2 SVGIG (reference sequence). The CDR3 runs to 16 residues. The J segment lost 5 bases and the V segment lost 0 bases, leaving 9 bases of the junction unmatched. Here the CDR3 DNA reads TGTGCCTGGAGTGTATGGTCTAGCGGGGTGGTAGATACGCAGTATTTT. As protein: CAWSVWSSGVVDTQYF. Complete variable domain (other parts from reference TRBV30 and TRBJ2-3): SQTIHQWPATLVQPVGSPLSLECTVEGTSNPNLYWYRQAAGRGLQLLFYSVGIGQISSEVPQNLSASRPQDRQFILSSKKLLLSDSGFYLCAWSVWSSGVVDTQYFGPGTRLTVL.

The CDR3 sequence is CASSSSAGKLFF. DNA for the CDR3: TGTGCCAGCAGCTCCTCAGCGGGAAAACTGTTTTTT. The gene calls are TRBV5-6 and TRBJ1-4; D uncertain. With 3 bases removed from V and 10 bases from J, the gap between germline ends came to 10 bases. Germline values: CDR1 SGHDT, CDR2 YYEEEE. CDR3 length: 12 amino acids.

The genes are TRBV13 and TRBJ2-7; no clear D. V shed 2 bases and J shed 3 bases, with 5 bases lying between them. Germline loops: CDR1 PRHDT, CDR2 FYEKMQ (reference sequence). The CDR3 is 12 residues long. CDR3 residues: CASSLSNYEQYF. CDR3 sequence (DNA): TGTGCCAGCAGCTTAAGTAACTACGAGCAGTACTTC.

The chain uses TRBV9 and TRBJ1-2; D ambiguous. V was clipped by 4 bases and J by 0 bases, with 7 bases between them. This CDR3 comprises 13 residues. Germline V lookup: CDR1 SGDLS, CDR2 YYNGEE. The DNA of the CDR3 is TGTGCCAGCAGCCCTACAGCTAACTATGGCTACACCTTC. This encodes CASSPTANYGYTF. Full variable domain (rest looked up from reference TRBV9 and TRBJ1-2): DSGVTQTPKHLITATGQRVTLRCSPRSGDLSVYWYQQSLDQGLQFLIQYYNGEERAKGNILERFSAQQFPDLHSELNLSSLELGDSALYFCASSPTANYGYTFGSGTRLTVV.

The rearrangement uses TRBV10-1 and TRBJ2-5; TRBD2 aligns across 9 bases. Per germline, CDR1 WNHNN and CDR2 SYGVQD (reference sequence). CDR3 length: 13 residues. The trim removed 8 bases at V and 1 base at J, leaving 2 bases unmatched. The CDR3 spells CASGGLAQETQYF. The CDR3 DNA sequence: TGCGCCAGCGGGGGACTAGCCCAAGAGACCCAGTACTTC.

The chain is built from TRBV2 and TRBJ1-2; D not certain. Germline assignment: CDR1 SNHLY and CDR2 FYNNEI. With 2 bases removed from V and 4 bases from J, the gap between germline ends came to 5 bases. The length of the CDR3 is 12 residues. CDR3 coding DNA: TGTGCCAGCAGTGAAATGGCCTATGGCTACACCTTC. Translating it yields CASSEMAYGYTF.

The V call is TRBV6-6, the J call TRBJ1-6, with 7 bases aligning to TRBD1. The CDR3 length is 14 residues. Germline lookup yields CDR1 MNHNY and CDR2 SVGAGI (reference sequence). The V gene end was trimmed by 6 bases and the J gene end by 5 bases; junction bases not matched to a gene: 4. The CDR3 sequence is CASRQGDHNSPLHF. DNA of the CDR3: TGTGCCAGCAGGCAGGGGGATCATAATTCACCCCTCCACTTT.

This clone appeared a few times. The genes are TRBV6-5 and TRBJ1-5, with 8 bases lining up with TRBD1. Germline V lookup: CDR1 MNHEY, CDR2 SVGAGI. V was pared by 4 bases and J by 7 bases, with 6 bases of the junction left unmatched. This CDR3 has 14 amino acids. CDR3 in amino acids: CASSSSDRGQPQHF. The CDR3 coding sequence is TGTGCCAGCAGTTCCTCCGACAGGGGACAGCCCCAGCATTTT.

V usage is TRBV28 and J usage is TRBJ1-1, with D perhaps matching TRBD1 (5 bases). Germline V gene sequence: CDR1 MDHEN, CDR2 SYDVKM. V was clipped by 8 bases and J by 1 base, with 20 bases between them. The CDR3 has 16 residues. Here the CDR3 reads CASPGPGLRPNTEAFF. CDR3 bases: TGTGCCAGCCCGGGCCCGGGGCTCCGCCCGAACACTGAAGCTTTCTTT.

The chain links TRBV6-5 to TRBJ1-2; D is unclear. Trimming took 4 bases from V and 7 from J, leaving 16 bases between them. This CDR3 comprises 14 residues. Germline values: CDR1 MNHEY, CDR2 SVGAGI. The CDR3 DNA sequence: TGTGCCAGCAGTTCCACGGAAAGGGTTATTGGCTACACCTTC. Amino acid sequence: CASSSTERVIGYTF.

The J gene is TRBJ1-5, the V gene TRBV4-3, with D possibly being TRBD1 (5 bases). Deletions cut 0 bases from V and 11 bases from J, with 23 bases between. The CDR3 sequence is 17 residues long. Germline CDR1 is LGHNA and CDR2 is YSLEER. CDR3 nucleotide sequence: TGCGCCAGCAGCCAAGATACGATTCCGGGACGGCTAACAGCCCAGCATTTT. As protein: CASSQDTIPGRLTAQHF.

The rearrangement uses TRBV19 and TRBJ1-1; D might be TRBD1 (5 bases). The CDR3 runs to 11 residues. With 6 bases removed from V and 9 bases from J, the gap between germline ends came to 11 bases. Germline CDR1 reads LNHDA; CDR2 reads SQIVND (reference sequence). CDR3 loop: CASRGGAKAFF. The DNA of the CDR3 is TGTGCCAGTAGAGGCGGGGCCAAAGCTTTCTTT.

The CDR3 region is CAWSVGRLMNTEAFF. CDR3 nucleotide sequence: TGTGCCTGGAGTGTAGGCAGACTCATGAACACTGAAGCTTTCTTT. The J gene is TRBJ1-1, the V gene TRBV30; D gene unclear. The length of the CDR3 is 15 residues. Between the trimmed V and J ends, which lost 0 bases and 0 bases, there was a span of 11 bases. The V gene's germline CDR1 is GTSNPN and CDR2 SVGIG (reference sequence).

The CDR3 protein is CASSQDQSGGYEQYF. In DNA form, the CDR3 reads TGTGCCAGCAGCCAAGATCAGTCAGGGGGCTACGAGCAGTACTTC. The genes are TRBV4-2 and TRBJ2-7; 7 nucleotides line up with TRBD1. With V trimmed by 0 bases and J by 3 bases, 5 bases remained unmatched. This CDR3 has 15 amino acids. Germline-derived CDR1 and CDR2 are LGHNA and YNFKEQ.

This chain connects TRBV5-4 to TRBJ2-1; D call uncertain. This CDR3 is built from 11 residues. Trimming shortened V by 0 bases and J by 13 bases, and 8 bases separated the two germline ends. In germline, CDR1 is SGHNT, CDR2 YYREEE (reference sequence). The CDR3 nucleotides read TGTGCCAGCAGCTTGGACCGGATCCAGTTCTTC. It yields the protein CASSLDRIQFF.

CDR3 protein: CASSYRDAGSGNTIYF. The DNA for the CDR3 is TGTGCCAGCAGTTACCGGGACGCAGGCTCTGGAAACACCATATATTTT. The chain combines TRBV6-5 with TRBJ1-3; perhaps TRBD1 as D (5 bases). V was cut by 2 bases and J by 0 bases, with 11 bases left in between. Germline V gene data show CDR1 as MNHEY and CDR2 as SVGAGI. CDR3 size: 16 residues.

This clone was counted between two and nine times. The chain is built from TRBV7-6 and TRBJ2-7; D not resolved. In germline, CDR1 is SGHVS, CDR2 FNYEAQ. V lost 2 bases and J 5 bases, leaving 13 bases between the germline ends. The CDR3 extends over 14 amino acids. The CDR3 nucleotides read TGTGCCAGCAGCTTAAAATCCTATGACGACGAGCAGTACTTC. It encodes CASSLKSYDDEQYF.

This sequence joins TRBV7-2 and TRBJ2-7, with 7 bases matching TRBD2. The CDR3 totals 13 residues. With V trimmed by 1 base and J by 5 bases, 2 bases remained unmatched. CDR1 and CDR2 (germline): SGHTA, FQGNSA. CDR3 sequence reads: CASSLVAGNEQYF. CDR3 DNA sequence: TGTGCCAGCAGCTTAGTAGCGGGTAACGAGCAGTACTTC.

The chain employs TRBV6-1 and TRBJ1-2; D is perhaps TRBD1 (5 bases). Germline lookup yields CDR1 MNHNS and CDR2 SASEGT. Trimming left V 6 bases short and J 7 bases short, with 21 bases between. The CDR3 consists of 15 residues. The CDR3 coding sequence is TGTGCCAGCAGCCCCCCCAGTAGCAGGGCAAGTGGCTACACCTTC. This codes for CASSPPSSRASGYTF.

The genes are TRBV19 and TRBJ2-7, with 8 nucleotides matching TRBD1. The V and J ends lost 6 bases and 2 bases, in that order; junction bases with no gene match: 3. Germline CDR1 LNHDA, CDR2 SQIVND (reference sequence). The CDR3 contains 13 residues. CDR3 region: CASSAQGAYEQYF. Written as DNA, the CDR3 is TGTGCCAGTAGCGCACAGGGGGCCTACGAGCAGTACTTC.

The CDR3 sequence: CASSLTGQGPNEKLFF. CDR3 sequence (DNA): TGTGCCAGCAGCCTTACCGGACAGGGCCCTAATGAAAAACTGTTTTTT. The chain combines TRBV28 with TRBJ1-4; TRBD1 matches at 8 bases. CDR3 length: 16 residues. In germline, CDR1 is MDHEN, CDR2 SYDVKM. J was trimmed by 3 bases and V by 6 bases; bases with no gene match: 9.

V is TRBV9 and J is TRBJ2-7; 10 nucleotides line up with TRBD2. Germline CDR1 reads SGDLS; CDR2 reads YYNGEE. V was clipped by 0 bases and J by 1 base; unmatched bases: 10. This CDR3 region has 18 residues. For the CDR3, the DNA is TGTGCCAGCAGCGTAGATCCCCAAGCGGGGGGGAGTTCCTACGAGCAGTACTTC. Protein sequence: CASSVDPQAGGSSYEQYF.

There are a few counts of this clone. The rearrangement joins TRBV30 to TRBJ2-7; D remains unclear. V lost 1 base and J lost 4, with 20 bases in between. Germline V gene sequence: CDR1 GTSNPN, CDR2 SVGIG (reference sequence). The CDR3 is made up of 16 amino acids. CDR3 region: CAWSATRLTVGYEQYF. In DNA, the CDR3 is TGTGCCTGGAGTGCTACTCGGCTCACAGTGGGTTACGAGCAGTACTTC.